What follows describes a single TCR beta chain. Germline V gene sequence: CDR1 WNHNN, CDR2 SYGVQD (reference sequence). Unmatched junction bases numbered 4, after V lost 8 bases and J lost 3 bases. The CDR3 runs to 13 residues. The data were obtained in a study of blood T cell repertoires in COVID-19. Study-level information: The samples span acute and convalescent COVID-19 from the United States, Italy and Spain. Sample material is recorded as cDNA or gDNA derived from T cells, B-cell-depleted T cells, or PBMCs.

In the authors' methods: Reference gene primers were amplified, and this amplification served to estimate nucleated cell counts. Data came from immunoSEQ multiplex PCR; TCRdb stores just in-frame clones and leaves some out. Clone size and V and J calls were adopted from that table, with D and trimming inferred from the DNA. The table lists about 250,000 clones, 80% to 90% of them singletons, with roughly 2.5% in the top ten. Those who participated ranged in age from about 18 to 95 years and resided in about 24 US areas. The chain has TRBV10-1 and TRBJ2-3; 8 bases are a match to TRBD2. The sequencing sample was made of PBMCs or T cells enriched from blood (not recorded which). The TCR comes from a woman between 18 and 29 years old who had recovered from COVID-19. DNA of the CDR3: TGCGCCAGCGCGGCGGGGGGAACAGATACGCAGTATTTT. Translation gives CASAAGGTDTQYF.